The 32 T cell receptor beta chains below were found in one sample sequenced in a study of T cell repertoires in cytomegalovirus infection. MiXCR, applied by TCRdb to the reads, yields one record per CDR3 protein. The sample has roughly 800,000 distinct CDR3 sequences; around 29% are singletons. For these receptors, no antigen is known. Sequenced here: cultured CD8+ T cells from PBMCs, sampled from culture after CMV antigen stimulation. The source is a human donor in good health (CMV status not recorded). Some clones in this sample may be carry-over from other donors' samples.

The chain employs TRBV5-6 and TRBJ2-7, with D possibly being TRBD1 (6 bases). CDR3 length: 13 amino acids. Trimming removed 3 bases at V and 4 bases at J, with 11 bases between. Looked up from germline, CDR1 is SGHDT and CDR2 is YYEEEE. CDR3 bases: TGTGCCAGCAGCTGGGGAAGGGGGTACGAGCAGTACGTC. Translated: CASSWGRGYEQYV.

This chain links TRBV12-3 or TRBV12-4 with TRBJ2-3; 9 bases line up with TRBD2. After removal of 5 bases from V and 8 bases from J, the junction contained 5 bases not matched to a gene. The CDR3 is 13 amino acids. CDR3 sequence (DNA): TGTGCCAGCAGTCCTAGCGGGGACCTTACGCAGTATTTT. Its protein product is CASSPSGDLTQYF.

The CDR3 DNA sequence: TGCGCCAGCAGCCAAGAAGTTTCAGGGGGCGAGCAGTACGTC. Translation gives CASSQEVSGGEQYV. The gene calls are TRBV4-1 and TRBJ2-7; 7 nucleotides agree with TRBD1. Germline loops: CDR1 MGHRA, CDR2 YSYEKL. J gave up 6 bases and V 0 bases, and 5 bases lay outside the gene matches. The length of the CDR3 is 14 residues.

This clonotype has at least ten counts. This chain links TRBV7-6 with TRBJ2-2; unclear D gene. The CDR3 is made up of 14 amino acids. Germline V gene data show CDR1 as SGHVS and CDR2 as FNYEAQ. V was cut by 5 bases and J by 4 bases, with 11 bases left in between. The CDR3 DNA is TGTGCCAGCAGCCGGAAGGGAAGCACCGGGGAGCTGTTTTTT. Translation gives CASSRKGSTGELFF.

The chain uses TRBV11-2 and TRBJ2-5, with D possibly TRBD2 on 5 matching bases. CDR3 length: 16 residues. Germline CDR1 SGHAT, CDR2 FQNNGV. Trimming removed 3 bases at V and 3 bases at J, with 17 bases between. The CDR3: CASSFDYREREETQYF. The CDR3 DNA is TGTGCCAGCAGCTTCGATTACCGGGAAAGGGAAGAGACCCAGTACTTC.

This clonotype was observed a few times. The chain uses TRBV19 and TRBJ2-3, with 7 nucleotides matching TRBD1. The CDR3 runs 15 residues. V shed 2 bases, J shed 4 bases, and the junction held 6 bases outside the gene matches. Germline V CDR1 and CDR2: LNHDA, SQIVND (reference sequence). The CDR3 loop reads CASSIRGGRADTQYF. DNA for the CDR3: TGTGCCAGTAGTATAAGAGGGGGCCGGGCAGATACGCAGTATTTT.

This chain joins TRBV20-1 and TRBJ1-1; 7 positions agree with TRBD1. Trimming removed 2 bases from V and 7 bases from J; junction bases left unmatched: 4. CDR1 DFQATT and CDR2 SNEGSKA come from the germline V gene (reference sequence). The CDR3 is made up of 12 amino acids. The CDR3 DNA follows: TGCAGTGCTAGAAAGGGGGCTGGTGAAGCTTTCTTT. Its translation: CSARKGAGEAFF.

The chain is built from TRBV27 and TRBJ2-1; 15 bases line up with TRBD2. Germline CDR1 and CDR2: MNHEY and SMNVEV (reference sequence). The CDR3 is 16 amino acids. Losses at the gene ends were 4 bases for V and 6 bases for J; bases not matched to a gene: 4. The DNA of the CDR3 is TGTGCCAGCAGTTACGGACTAGCGGGGGGGTTCAATGAGCAGTTCTTC. Residues: CASSYGLAGGFNEQFF.

In this sample, this clonotype turned up a few times. In DNA, the CDR3 is TGTGCCAGCAGTTACTCCCAAACCACAGGGCCCCACGGGGAGCTGTTTTTT. Translation: CASSYSQTTGPHGELFF. J is TRBJ2-2 and V is TRBV6-5; perhaps TRBD1 as D (6 bases). Germline CDR1 is MNHEY and CDR2 is SVGAGI. Trimming left V 0 bases short and J 7 bases short, with 18 bases between. The CDR3 contains 17 residues.

This clonotype was recorded a few times. V gene TRBV20-1 combines with J gene TRBJ1-2; possible D gene TRBD1, 5 bases. CDR1 DFQATT and CDR2 SNEGSKA come from the germline V gene (reference sequence). This CDR3 comprises 14 residues. Trimming stripped 8 bases from V and 2 bases from J, with 18 bases between. DNA of the CDR3: TGCAGTCCCAAAGACCGGGGACCCAACTATGGCTACACCTTC. Amino acids: CSPKDRGPNYGYTF.

This clonotype showed up many times. The chain uses TRBV7-6 and TRBJ1-4, with TRBD1 matching over 7 bases. Looked up from germline, CDR1 is SGHVS and CDR2 is FNYEAQ. This CDR3 is built from 17 residues. The junction had 6 bases not matched to a gene; V was cut back by 2 bases and J by 0 bases. In nucleotides, the CDR3 is TGTGCCAGCAGCTTACGTCGGACAGGTGCAACTAATGAAAAACTGTTTTTT. Protein product: CASSLRRTGATNEKLFF. Full variable domain (missing parts from reference TRBV7-6 and TRBJ1-4): GAGVSQSPRYKVTKRGQDVALRCDPISGHVSLYWYRQALGQGPEFLTYFNYEAQQDKSGLPNDRFSAERPEGSISTLTIQRTEQRDSAMYRCASSLRRTGATNEKLFFGSGTQLSVL.

V gene TRBV4-3 combines with J gene TRBJ2-3, with D possibly matching TRBD2 (6 bases). The germline V gene has CDR1 LGHNA and CDR2 YSLEER. There are 16 residues in the CDR3. V lost 0 bases to trimming and J lost 6 bases, with 16 bases between them. DNA for the CDR3: TGCGCCAGCAGCCAAGATGGGGAGGACGGGCGCGATACGCAGTATTTT. This encodes CASSQDGEDGRDTQYF.

The J gene is TRBJ2-1, the V gene TRBV6-2 or TRBV6-3; 9 bases line up with TRBD2. Trimming at V came to 9 bases and at J to 7 bases, leaving 7 bases not matched to a gene. This CDR3 is built from 13 residues. CDR1 is MNHEY and CDR2 is SVGEGT in the germline V gene. The CDR3 coding sequence is TGTGCCAGTGCGACTAGCGGACGGAATGAGCAGTTCTTC. As protein: CASATSGRNEQFF.

This clonotype has more than one count but fewer than ten. The gene calls are TRBV4-3 and TRBJ1-4; possibly TRBD1 for D (6 bases). Deletions cut 0 bases from V and 4 bases from J, with 12 bases between. The V gene's germline CDR1 is LGHNA and CDR2 YSLEER. The CDR3 is made up of 16 amino acids. CDR3 region: CASSQDGQHRNEKLFF. For the CDR3, the DNA is TGCGCCAGCAGCCAAGATGGACAGCACCGTAATGAAAAACTGTTTTTT.

This sequence joins TRBV2 and TRBJ2-2, with D possibly being TRBD1 or TRBD2 (5 bases each). This CDR3 is built from 13 residues. Trimming shortened V by 10 bases and J by 5 bases, and 14 bases separated the two germline ends. CDR1 is SNHLY, CDR2 FYNNEI, per germline. CDR3 loop: CANLRGGTGELFF. CDR3 nucleotide sequence: TGTGCCAACCTTCGTGGGGGAACCGGGGAGCTGTTTTTT.

This clonotype turned up a few times. The V gene is TRBV9, the J gene TRBJ2-6; possible D gene TRBD1, 6 bases. CDR3 length: 18 amino acids. Germline CDR1 and CDR2: SGDLS and YYNGEE. V was clipped by 0 bases and J by 0 bases, with 13 bases between them. CDR3 region: CASSVEGESDSGANVLTF. CDR3 DNA: TGTGCCAGCAGCGTAGAGGGGGAATCTGACTCTGGGGCCAACGTCCTGACTTTC.

This chain connects TRBV28 to TRBJ2-1, with D perhaps TRBD2 (7 bases). The CDR3 sequence is 15 residues long. The germline V gene has CDR1 MDHEN and CDR2 SYDVKM. V was cut by 4 bases and J by 6 bases, with 16 bases left in between. CDR3 protein: CASSWEGGRGNEQFF. The CDR3 DNA follows: TGTGCCAGCAGTTGGGAAGGGGGGAGGGGCAATGAGCAGTTCTTC.

The sample holds a few counts of this clonotype. The chain employs TRBV14 and TRBJ1-1; no reliable D call. The CDR3 contains 15 residues. V dropped 4 bases and J dropped 1 base, with 13 bases sitting between them. Per the germline V gene, CDR1 is SGHDN and CDR2 is FVKESK. The CDR3 nucleotides are TGTGCCAGCAGCCGCTGGAAATTTCCGAACACTGAAGCTTTCTTT. It codes for CASSRWKFPNTEAFF.

The V and J genes are TRBV4-3 and TRBJ2-5, with TRBD1 matching 9 bases. The germline V gene encodes CDR1 LGHNA and CDR2 YSLEER. This CDR3 spans 15 amino acids. The V and J ends lost 6 bases and 4 bases, in that order; junction bases with no gene match: 9. Written as DNA, the CDR3 is TGCGCCAGCAGTTCAAGGGGGACAGGGAGAGAGACCCAGTACTTC. Protein: CASSSRGTGRETQYF.

The CDR3 DNA sequence: TGTGCCAGCACCACGGGGGCGGGCGAGCAGTACTTC. Encoded protein: CASTTGAGEQYF. The chain carries TRBV5-4 and TRBJ2-7, with D possibly called TRBD1 or TRBD2 (6 bases each). Germline CDR1 and CDR2: SGHNT and YYREEE (reference sequence). The V and J ends lost 6 bases and 6 bases respectively, with 13 bases between them. The CDR3 length is 12 residues.

The chain recombines TRBV5-6 with TRBJ2-7, with 7 bases matching TRBD1. Trimming at V came to 5 bases and at J to 5 bases, leaving 10 bases not matched to a gene. Germline lookup yields CDR1 SGHDT and CDR2 YYEEEE. This CDR3 is 14 amino acids long. In DNA form, the CDR3 reads TGTGCCAGCAGGGGTATTGACAGGGAAGACGAGCAGTACGTC. Translation gives CASRGIDREDEQYV.

This chain connects TRBV12-5 to TRBJ2-1; no clear D gene. CDR1 is LGHNT and CDR2 is FRNRAP in the germline V gene. V was pared by 8 bases and J by 14 bases, with 25 bases between. The CDR3 totals 14 residues. This chain's CDR3 is CASPQIPQTPWEFF. DNA for the CDR3: TGTGCTAGTCCCCAAATCCCGCAGACCCCATGGGAGTTCTTC.

The gene calls are TRBV5-6 and TRBJ2-1; possible D gene TRBD1, 7 bases. Germline V lookup: CDR1 SGHDT, CDR2 YYEEEE. Trimming stripped 1 base from V and 7 bases from J, with 12 bases between. This CDR3 is 14 amino acids long. The CDR3 sequence: CASSLFQGGNEQFF. The CDR3 region has the DNA TGTGCCAGCAGCTTGTTTCAGGGGGGAAATGAGCAGTTCTTC.

This clonotype was found many times. The genes are TRBV7-6 and TRBJ2-5, with D perhaps matching TRBD2 (6 bases). Per the germline V gene, CDR1 is SGHVS and CDR2 is FNYEAQ. CDR3 length: 14 amino acids. Trimming left V 7 bases short and J 1 base short, with 13 bases between. As DNA, the CDR3 is TGTGCCAGCACGTATCTGGGACTCCAAGAGACCCAGTACTTC. The encoded protein is CASTYLGLQETQYF.

In regard to this clonotype: At one end, the junction sequence differs from germline, possibly due to a read error. The chain employs TRBV6-8 and TRBJ1-1; possibly TRBD1 for D (5 bases). Germline V gives CDR1 MNHGY, CDR2 SAAAGT. This CDR3 has 13 amino acids. The CDR3: CAIDRFEGTEALF. The CDR3 DNA follows: TGTGCCATCGACCGCTTCGAGGGGACTGAAGCTCTCTTT.

V and J are TRBV7-1 and TRBJ2-7; TRBD2 is a possible D gene (7 bases). Being an ORF, TRBV7-1 has a function that is uncertain. This CDR3 has 16 amino acids. V gave up 5 bases and J gave up 4 bases, with 21 bases separating them. CDR3 in amino acids: CASSHKGGRGLYEQYV. As DNA, the CDR3 is TGTGCCAGCAGCCACAAGGGGGGGAGAGGCCTTTACGAGCAGTACGTC.

V usage is TRBV5-3 and J usage is TRBJ2-3, with D possibly being TRBD1 or TRBD2 (5 bases each). TRBV5-3 is labeled an ORF, and its function is uncertain. The CDR3 totals 15 residues. V lost 8 bases and J lost 4, with 20 bases in between. CDR3 amino acids: CASSLGVLSADTQYF. CDR3 bases: TGTGCCAGCAGCCTGGGGGTCCTCAGCGCAGATACGCAGTATTTT.

This clonotype was seen only a few times. The V call is TRBV6-2 or TRBV6-3, the J call TRBJ2-5; maybe TRBD2 (7 bases). Germline V gene data show CDR1 as MNHEY and CDR2 as SVGEGT. Deletions cut 0 bases from V and 3 bases from J, with 11 bases between. This CDR3 contains 15 residues. Here the CDR3 DNA reads TGTGCCAGCAGTTACTCGGGGGGGGCGAAAGAGACCCAGTACTTC. Translation gives CASSYSGGAKETQYF.

V gene TRBV12-3 or TRBV12-4 combines with J gene TRBJ1-6; D gene ambiguous. Deletions cut 2 bases from V and 14 bases from J, with 13 bases between. CDR3 length: 13 amino acids. CDR3 DNA sequence: TGTGCCAGCAGTTTAAGGTTTAGGGAAACCCTCCACTTT. It yields the protein CASSLRFRETLHF.

The chain has TRBV20-1 and TRBJ2-3; TRBD2 agrees at 8 bases. There are 15 residues in the CDR3. V trimming: 5 bases; J trimming: 2 bases; junction bases outside the gene matches: 9. Germline V gene data show CDR1 as DFQATT and CDR2 as SNEGSKA (reference sequence). For the CDR3, the DNA is TGCAGTGCTCGCCCGGGACTAGTCATCACAGATACGCAGTATTTT. Protein: CSARPGLVITDTQYF.

This clonotype was counted many times. V and J are TRBV7-8 and TRBJ1-6; perhaps TRBD1 as D (6 bases). Germline values: CDR1 SGHVS, CDR2 FQNEAQ. The CDR3 length is 16 residues. V was trimmed by 2 bases and J by 10 bases, leaving 18 bases between them. This CDR3 is CASSLRDTPAVSPLHF. CDR3 coding DNA: TGTGCCAGCAGCTTACGGGACACCCCGGCGGTATCACCCCTCCACTTT.

V usage is TRBV12-5 and J usage is TRBJ1-1; TRBD1 agrees at 7 bases. The CDR3 sequence is 15 residues long. The V gene's germline CDR1 is LGHNT and CDR2 FRNRAP. The V and J ends lost 3 bases and 2 bases, in that order; junction bases with no gene match: 6. The CDR3 DNA reads TGTGCTAGTGGTTTAGGTGGGACAGCCAACACTGAAGCTTTCTTT. Residues: CASGLGGTANTEAFF.